This T cell receptor (beta chain) came from a study of blood T cell repertoires in COVID-19 (dated by TCRdb to about 2020). Broadly, across the study: Samples from collaborators originated in the United States, Italy and Spain and spanned both the acute and convalescent phases of COVID-19. Samples were obtained from the ongoing ImmuneRACE study (first 160 participants) and from 1,200 or so subjects provided by 6 global collaborators. The material from the prospective study consisted of cDNA or gDNA derived from T cells, B-cell-depleted T cells, or PBMCs. Sample metadata almost always included a de-identified subject ID, COVID-19 status, age in years and sex. Subjects who had been exposed to COVID-19, were actively infected with it, or had recovered from it provided the deeply sampled blood TCRbeta repertoires that made up the dataset. The repertoires were released in a freely available public database intended as a resource for research on the immune response to SARS-CoV-2. Where available, HLA class I and class II types were obtained from metadata supplied by the sample provider rather than from assay-based typing. General conclusions and limits of the study: Clinical and demographic metadata were provided uncurated, with the amount varying by source and participant.

CDR1 MNHEY and CDR2 SVGEGT were looked up in the germline V gene. From the cysteine through the phenylalanine, the CDR3 covers 16 amino acids. The CDR3 DNA has 48 bases and is translated from base 1. V is trimmed back by 6 bases and J by 12 bases, and the junction contains 15 bases that no gene match accounts for. Details on this clone: Its target antigen remains unknown. Base qualities are not recorded, but no much larger clone differs from it by a single base.

One collaborating source in Seattle enrolled patients during active infection and followed them longitudinally through the course of disease. The collaborating institutions used their own protocols to collect whole blood in K2EDTA tubes. For TCRbeta analysis, collaborator samples were shipped as frozen whole blood, as isolated PBMCs, or as DNA extracted from either sample type. TCRbeta CDR3 regions were amplified from genomic DNA by means of the immunoSEQ Assay, a bias-controlled multiplex PCR. The authors' analysis ran thus. The number of nucleated cells in each sample was estimated from the amplification of reference gene primers within the assay. To quantify the absolute abundance of each unique TCRbeta CDR3 rearrangement, sequence reads were collapsed and filtered. For each sample, productive Simpson clonality was calculated by taking the square root of Simpson's diversity index across productive rearrangements. The clones in this table, taken by TCRdb from immuneACCESS, are in-frame only. Not every clone is retained; where verified, under half of the shortfall comes from an unresolved V gene, and the cause of the rest is unknown. Clone size and V and J calls were adopted from that table, with D and trimming inferred from the DNA. The table for this sample lists fewer than 350,000 clones; approximately 90% of them were counted only once. Roughly 6.8% of the sample is held by the ten biggest clonotypes.

Material for sequencing was peripheral blood. This sequence originates from a woman younger than 45 with COVID-19, enrolled during active disease. This chain joins TRBV6-2 or TRBV6-3 to TRBJ2-1, with 12 middle bases fitting TRBD2. Here the CDR3 is given as CASSKVTSGSKIWQFF. In nucleotides, the sequence is TGTGCCAGCAGCAAAGTGACTAGCGGGAGTAAAATTTGGCAGTTCTTC.